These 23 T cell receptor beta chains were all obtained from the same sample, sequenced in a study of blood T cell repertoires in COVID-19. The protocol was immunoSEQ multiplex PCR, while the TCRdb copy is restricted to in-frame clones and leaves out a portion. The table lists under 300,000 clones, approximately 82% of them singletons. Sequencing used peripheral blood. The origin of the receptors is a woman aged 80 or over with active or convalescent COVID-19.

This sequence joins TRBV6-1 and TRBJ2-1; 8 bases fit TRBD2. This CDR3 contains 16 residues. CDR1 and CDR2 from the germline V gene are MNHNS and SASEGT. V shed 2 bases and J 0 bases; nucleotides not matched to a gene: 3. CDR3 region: CASSEWGTSSYNEQFF. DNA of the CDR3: TGTGCCAGCAGTGAATGGGGGACTAGCTCCTACAATGAGCAGTTCTTC.

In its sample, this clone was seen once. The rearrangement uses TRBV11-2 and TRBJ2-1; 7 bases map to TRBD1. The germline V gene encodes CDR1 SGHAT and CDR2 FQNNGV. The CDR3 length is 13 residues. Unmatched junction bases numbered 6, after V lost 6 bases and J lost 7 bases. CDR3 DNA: TGTGCCAGCAGTTACGACAGGGTTAATGAGCAGTTCTTC. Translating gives CASSYDRVNEQFF.

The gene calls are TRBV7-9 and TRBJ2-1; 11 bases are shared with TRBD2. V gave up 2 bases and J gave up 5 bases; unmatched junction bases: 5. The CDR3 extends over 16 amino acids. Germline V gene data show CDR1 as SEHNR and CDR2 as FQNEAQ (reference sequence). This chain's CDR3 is CASSLNPTSGDNEQFF. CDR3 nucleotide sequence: TGTGCCAGCAGCTTAAACCCGACTAGCGGGGACAATGAGCAGTTCTTC.

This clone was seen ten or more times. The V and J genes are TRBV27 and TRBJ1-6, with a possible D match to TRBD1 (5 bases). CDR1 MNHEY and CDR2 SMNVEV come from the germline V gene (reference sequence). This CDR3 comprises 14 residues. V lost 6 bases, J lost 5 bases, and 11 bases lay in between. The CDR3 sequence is CASSLRQNNSPLHF. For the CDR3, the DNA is TGTGCCAGCAGCCTCCGACAGAATAATTCACCCCTCCACTTT.

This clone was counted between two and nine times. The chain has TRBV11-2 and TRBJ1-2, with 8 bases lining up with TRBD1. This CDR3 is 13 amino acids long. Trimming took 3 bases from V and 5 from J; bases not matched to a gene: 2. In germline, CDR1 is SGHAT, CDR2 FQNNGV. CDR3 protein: CASSFDRGYGYTF. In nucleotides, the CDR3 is TGTGCCAGCAGCTTCGACAGGGGTTATGGCTACACCTTC. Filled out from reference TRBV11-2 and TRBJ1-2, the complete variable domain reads EAGVAQSPRYKIIEKRQSVAFWCNPISGHATLYWYQQILGQGPKLLIQFQNNGVVDDSQLPKDRFSAERLKGVDSTLKIQPAKLEDSAVYLCASSFDRGYGYTFGSGTRLTVV.

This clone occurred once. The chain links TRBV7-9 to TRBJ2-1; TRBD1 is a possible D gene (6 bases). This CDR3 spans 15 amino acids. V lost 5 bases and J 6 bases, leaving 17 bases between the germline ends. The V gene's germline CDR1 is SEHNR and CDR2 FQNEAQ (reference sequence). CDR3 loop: CASSRGSLGLNEQFF. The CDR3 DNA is TGTGCCAGCAGCAGGGGGTCGTTGGGGCTCAATGAGCAGTTCTTC.

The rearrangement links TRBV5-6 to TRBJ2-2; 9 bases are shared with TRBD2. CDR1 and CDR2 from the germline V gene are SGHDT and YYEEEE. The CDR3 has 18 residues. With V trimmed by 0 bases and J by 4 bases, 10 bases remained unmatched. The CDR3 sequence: CASSLAHLAGEATGELFF. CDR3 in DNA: TGTGCCAGCAGCTTGGCCCATTTAGCGGGAGAGGCCACCGGGGAGCTGTTTTTT.

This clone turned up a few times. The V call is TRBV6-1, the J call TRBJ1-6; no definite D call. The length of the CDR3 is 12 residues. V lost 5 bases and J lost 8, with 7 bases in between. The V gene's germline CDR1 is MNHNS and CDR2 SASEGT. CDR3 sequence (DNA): TGTGCCAGCAGTCCCCGGGATTCACCCCTCCACTTT. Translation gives CASSPRDSPLHF.

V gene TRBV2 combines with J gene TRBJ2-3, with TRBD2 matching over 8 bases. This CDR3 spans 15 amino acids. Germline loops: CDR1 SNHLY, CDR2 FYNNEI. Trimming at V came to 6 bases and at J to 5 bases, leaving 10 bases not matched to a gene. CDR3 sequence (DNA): TGTGCCAGCAGGCCCATGGGACTAGAGGGAGATACGCAGTATTTT. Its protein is CASRPMGLEGDTQYF.

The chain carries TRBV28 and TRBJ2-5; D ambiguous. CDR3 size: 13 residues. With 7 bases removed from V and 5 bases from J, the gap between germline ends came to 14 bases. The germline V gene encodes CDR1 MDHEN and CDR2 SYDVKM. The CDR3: CASTLSGVETQYF. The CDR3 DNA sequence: TGTGCCAGCACCCTATCCGGTGTGGAGACCCAGTACTTC.

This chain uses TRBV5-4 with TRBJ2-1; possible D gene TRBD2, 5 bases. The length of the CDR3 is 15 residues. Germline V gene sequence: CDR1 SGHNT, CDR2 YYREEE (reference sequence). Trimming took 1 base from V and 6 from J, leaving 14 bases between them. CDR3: CASSLPHRGSNEQFF. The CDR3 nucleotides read TGTGCCAGCAGCTTGCCTCATCGGGGATCCAATGAGCAGTTCTTC.

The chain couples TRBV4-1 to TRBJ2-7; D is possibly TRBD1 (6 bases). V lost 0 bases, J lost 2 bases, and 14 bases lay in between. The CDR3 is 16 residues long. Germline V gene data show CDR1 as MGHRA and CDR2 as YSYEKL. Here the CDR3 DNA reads TGCGCCAGCAGCCAAGAAGTCTGGACAGATACCTACGAGCAGTACTTC. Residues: CASSQEVWTDTYEQYF.

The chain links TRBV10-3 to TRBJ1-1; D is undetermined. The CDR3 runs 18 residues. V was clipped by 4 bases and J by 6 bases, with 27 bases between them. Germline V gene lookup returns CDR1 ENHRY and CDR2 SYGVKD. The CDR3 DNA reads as TGTGCCATCAGTGTTGTTTGGAGTGGAAGCAACCTTACACCTGAAGCTTTCTTT. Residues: CAISVVWSGSNLTPEAFF.

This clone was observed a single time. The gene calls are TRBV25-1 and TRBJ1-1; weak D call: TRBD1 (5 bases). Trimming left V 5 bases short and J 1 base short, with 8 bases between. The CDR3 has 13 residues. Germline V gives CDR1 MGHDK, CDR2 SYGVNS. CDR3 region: CASSQGTNTEAFF. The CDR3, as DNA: TGTGCCAGCAGTCAGGGTACGAACACTGAAGCTTTCTTT.

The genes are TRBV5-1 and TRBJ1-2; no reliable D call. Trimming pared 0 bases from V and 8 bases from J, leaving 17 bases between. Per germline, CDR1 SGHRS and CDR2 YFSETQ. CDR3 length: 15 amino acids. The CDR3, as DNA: TGCGCCAGCAGCTTGGCGTCCAGGAGGTTCGAGGGCTACACCTTC. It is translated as CASSLASRRFEGYTF.

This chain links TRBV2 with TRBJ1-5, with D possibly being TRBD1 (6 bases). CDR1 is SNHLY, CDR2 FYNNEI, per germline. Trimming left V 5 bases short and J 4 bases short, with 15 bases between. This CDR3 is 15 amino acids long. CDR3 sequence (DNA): TGTGCCAGCAGTCCATGGGGGGGCGGGAATCAGCCCCAGCATTTT. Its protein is CASSPWGGGNQPQHF.

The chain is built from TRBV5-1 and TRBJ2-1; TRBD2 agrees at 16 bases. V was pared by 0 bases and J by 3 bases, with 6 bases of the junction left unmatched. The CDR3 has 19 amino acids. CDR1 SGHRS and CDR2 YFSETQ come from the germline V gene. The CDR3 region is CASSLAGLAGGSGYNEQFF. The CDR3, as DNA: TGCGCCAGCAGCTTGGCGGGACTAGCGGGAGGGTCCGGCTACAATGAGCAGTTCTTC.

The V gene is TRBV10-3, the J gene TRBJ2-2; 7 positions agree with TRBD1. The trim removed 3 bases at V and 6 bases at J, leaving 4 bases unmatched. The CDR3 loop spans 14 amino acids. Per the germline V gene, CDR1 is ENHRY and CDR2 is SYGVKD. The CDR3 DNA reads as TGTGCCATCAGTGACAGGCAGGGGGCCGGGGAGCTGTTTTTT. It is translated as CAISDRQGAGELFF.

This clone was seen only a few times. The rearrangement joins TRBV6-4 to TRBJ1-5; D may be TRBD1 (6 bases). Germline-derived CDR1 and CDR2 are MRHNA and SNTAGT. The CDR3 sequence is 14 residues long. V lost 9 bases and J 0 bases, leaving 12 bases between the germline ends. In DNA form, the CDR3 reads TGTGCCAGAGACAGGCGTGATAGCAATCAGCCCCAGCATTTT. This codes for CARDRRDSNQPQHF.

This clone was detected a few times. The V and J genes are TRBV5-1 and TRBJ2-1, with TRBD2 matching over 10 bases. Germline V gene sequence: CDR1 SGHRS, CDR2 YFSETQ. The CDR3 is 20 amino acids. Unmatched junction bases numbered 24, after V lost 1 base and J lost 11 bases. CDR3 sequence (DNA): TGCGCCAGCAGCTTGCAGCGCGGGTCTCGGGCTAGCGGGGGACCTCCAAAGCAGTTCTTC. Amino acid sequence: CASSLQRGSRASGGPPKQFF.

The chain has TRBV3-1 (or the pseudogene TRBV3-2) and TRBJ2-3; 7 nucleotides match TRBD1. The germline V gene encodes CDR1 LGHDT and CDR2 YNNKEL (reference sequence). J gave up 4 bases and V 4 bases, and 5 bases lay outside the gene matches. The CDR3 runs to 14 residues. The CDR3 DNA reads TGTGCCAGCAGCCCCCGACAGGGAGCAGATACGCAGTATTTT. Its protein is CASSPRQGADTQYF.

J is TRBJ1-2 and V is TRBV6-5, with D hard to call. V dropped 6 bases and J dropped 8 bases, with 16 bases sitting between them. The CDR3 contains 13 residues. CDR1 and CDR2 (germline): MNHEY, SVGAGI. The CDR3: CASSRQDYGGYTF. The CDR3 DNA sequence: TGTGCCAGCAGCCGGCAGGACTACGGAGGCTACACCTTC.

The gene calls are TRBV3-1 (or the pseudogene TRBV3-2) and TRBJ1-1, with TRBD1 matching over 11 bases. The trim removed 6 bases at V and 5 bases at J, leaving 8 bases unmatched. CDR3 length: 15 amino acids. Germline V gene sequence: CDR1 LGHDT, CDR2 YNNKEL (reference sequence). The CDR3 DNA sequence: TGTGCCAGCAGTCACGGGGGGACAGGGGGGACTGAAGCTTTCTTT. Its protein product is CASSHGGTGGTEAFF.